This TCR beta chain was identified in a study of blood T cell repertoires in COVID-19. The length of the CDR3 is 13 residues. The V end lost 5 bases, the J end lost 4 bases, and 9 bases lay between the germline ends. The V gene's germline CDR1 is MNHEY and CDR2 SVGAGI. In the study's own analysis: Amplification of reference gene primers was used by the study to estimate nucleated cell counts. The data were produced by immunoSEQ multiplex PCR, yet TCRdb's version contains in-frame clones alone and is incomplete. The D gene and trimming were derived from the DNA, and the V and J assignments and clone size from that table. Of approximately 150,000 clones in the sample, about nine tenths were seen once.

The chain joins TRBV6-5 to TRBJ1-5; tentatively, D is TRBD1 (5 bases). The sample was peripheral blood. This TCR came from a man aged 18-30 years with COVID-19, enrolled during active disease. The CDR3, as DNA: TGTGCCAGCAGTAGGGGCGTAAATCAGCCCCAGCATTTT. It specifies CASSRGVNQPQHF.